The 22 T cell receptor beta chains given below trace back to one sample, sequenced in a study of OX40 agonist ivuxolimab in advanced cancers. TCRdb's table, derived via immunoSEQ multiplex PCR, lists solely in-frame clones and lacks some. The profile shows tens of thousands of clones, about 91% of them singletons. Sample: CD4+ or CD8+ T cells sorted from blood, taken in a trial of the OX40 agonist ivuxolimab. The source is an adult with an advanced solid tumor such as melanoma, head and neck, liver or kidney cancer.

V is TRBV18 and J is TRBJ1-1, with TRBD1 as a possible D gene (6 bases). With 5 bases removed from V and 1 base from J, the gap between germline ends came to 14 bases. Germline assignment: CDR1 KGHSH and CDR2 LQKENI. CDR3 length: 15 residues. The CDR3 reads CASSSSQGSNTEAFF. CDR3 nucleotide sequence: TGTGCCAGCTCATCTAGCCAGGGGTCGAACACTGAAGCTTTCTTT.

The CDR3 DNA reads TGTGCCAGTGAAACAAGTAAGGGGGGCAGCGGAAACACCATATATTTT. Its translation is CASETSKGGSGNTIYF. The gene calls are TRBV19 and TRBJ1-3; the D gene is possibly TRBD1 (6 bases). With 8 bases removed from V and 4 bases from J, the gap between germline ends came to 21 bases. CDR1 and CDR2 from the germline V gene are LNHDA and SQIVND (reference sequence). CDR3 length: 16 amino acids. Filled out from reference TRBV19 and TRBJ1-3, the complete variable domain reads DGGITQSPKYLFRKEGQNVTLSCEQNLNHDAMYWYRQDPGQGLRLIYYSQIVNDFQKGDIAEGYSVSREKKESFPLTVTSAQKNPTAFYLCASETSKGGSGNTIYFGEGSWLTVV.

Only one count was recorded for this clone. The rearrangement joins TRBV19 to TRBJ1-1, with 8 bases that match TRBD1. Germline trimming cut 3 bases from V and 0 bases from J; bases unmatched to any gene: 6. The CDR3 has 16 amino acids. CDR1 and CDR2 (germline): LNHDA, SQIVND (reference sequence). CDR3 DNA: TGTGCCAGTAGTATCGGGACAGGCGTTATGAACACTGAAGCTTTCTTT. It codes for CASSIGTGVMNTEAFF.

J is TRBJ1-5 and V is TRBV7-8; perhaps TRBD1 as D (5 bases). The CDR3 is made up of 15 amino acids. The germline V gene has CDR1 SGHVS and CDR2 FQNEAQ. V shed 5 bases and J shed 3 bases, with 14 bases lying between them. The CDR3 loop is CASSQGGGTNQPQHF. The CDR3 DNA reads TGTGCCAGCAGCCAAGGTGGGGGGACCAATCAGCCCCAGCATTTT.

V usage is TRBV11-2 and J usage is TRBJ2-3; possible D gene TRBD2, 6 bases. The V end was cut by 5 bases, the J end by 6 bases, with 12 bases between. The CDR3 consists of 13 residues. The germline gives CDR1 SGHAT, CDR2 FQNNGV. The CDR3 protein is CASSLPGRDTQYF. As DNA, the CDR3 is TGTGCCAGCAGCCTCCCGGGGAGGGATACGCAGTATTTT.

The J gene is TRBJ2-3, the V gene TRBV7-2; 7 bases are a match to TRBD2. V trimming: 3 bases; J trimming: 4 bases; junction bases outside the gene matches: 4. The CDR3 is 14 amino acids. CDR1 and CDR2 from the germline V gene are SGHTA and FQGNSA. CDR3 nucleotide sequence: TGTGCCAGCAGCTTCCAGCGGGAACCAGATACGCAGTATTTT. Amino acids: CASSFQREPDTQYF.

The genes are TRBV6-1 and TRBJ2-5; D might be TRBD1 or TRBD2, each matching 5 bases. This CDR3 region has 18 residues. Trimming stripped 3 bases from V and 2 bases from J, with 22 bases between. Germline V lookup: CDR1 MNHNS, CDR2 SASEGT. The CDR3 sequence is CASSERQRMLERQETQYF. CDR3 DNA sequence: TGTGCCAGCAGTGAGAGACAGAGGATGTTAGAGCGGCAAGAGACCCAGTACTTC.

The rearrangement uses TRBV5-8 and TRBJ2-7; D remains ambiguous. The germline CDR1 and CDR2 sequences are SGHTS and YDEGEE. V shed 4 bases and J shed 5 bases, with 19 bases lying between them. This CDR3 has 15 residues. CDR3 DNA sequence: TGTGCCAGCAGCGAGCAGCCCGGGCCACCCCACGAGCAGTACTTC. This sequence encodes CASSEQPGPPHEQYF.

The CDR3 DNA reads TGTGCCACCAGCGGTACTGGCGGAAGCCCTACTAGCGGGAGGCTTAATGGGCAGTACTTC. Protein product: CATSGTGGSPTSGRLNGQYF. V is TRBV15 and J is TRBJ2-7, with TRBD2 matching over 12 bases. The V segment lost 5 bases and the J segment 9 bases; nucleotides outside the gene matches: 26. Germline V gene data show CDR1 as LNHNV and CDR2 as YYDKDF (reference sequence). The CDR3 has 20 residues. Filled out from reference TRBV15 and TRBJ2-7, the complete variable domain reads DAMVIQNPRYQVTQFGKPVTLSCSQTLNHNVMYWYQQKSSQAPKLLFHYYDKDFNNEADTPDNFQSRRPNTSFCFLDIRSPGLGDTAMYLCATSGTGGSPTSGRLNGQYFGPGTRLTVT.

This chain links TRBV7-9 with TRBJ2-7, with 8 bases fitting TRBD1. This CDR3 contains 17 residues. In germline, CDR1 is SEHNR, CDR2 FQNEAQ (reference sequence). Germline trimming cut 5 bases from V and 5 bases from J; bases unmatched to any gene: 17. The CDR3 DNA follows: TGTGCCAGCAGCCCTACGACAGGGGCCATCGCCCGACACGAGCAGTACTTC. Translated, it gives CASSPTTGAIARHEQYF. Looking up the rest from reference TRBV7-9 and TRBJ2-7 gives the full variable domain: DTGVSQNPRHKITKRGQNVTFRCDPISEHNRLYWYRQTLGQGPEFLTYFQNEAQLEKSRLLSDRFSAERPKGSFSTLEIQRTEQGDSAMYLCASSPTTGAIARHEQYFGPGTRLTVT.

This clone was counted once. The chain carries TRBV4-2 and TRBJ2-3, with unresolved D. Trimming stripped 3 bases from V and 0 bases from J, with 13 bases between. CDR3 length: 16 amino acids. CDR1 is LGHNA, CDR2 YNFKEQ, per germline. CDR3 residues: CASSQDFSTSTDTQYF. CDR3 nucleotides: TGTGCCAGCAGCCAGGATTTTAGTACCAGCACAGATACGCAGTATTTT.

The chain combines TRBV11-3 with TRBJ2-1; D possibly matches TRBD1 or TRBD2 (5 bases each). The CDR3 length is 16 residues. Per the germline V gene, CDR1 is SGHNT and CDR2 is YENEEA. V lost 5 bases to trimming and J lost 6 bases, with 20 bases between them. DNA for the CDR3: TGTGCCAGCAGCCTCTCGGGGTTCGGGGCGGGCAATGAGCAGTTCTTC. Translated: CASSLSGFGAGNEQFF.

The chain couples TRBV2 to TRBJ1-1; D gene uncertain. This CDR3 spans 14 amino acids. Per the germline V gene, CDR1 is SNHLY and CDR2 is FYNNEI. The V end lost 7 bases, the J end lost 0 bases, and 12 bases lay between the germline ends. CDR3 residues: CASTIIELNTEAFF. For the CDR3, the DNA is TGTGCCAGCACAATTATAGAACTGAACACTGAAGCTTTCTTT.

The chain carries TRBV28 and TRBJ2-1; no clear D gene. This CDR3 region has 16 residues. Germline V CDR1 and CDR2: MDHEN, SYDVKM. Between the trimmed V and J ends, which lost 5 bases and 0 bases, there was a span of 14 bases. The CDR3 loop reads CASSTGAFTSYNEQFF. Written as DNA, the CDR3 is TGTGCCAGCAGTACCGGAGCATTCACCTCCTACAATGAGCAGTTCTTC.

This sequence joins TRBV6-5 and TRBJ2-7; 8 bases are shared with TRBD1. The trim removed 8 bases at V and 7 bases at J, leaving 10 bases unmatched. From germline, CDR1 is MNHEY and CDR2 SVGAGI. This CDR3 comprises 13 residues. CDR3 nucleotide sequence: TGTGCCAGCGCGGGACAGGTGCGTGGGGAGCAGTACTTC. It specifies CASAGQVRGEQYF.

The chain's CDR3 is CASSVGLAGTYEQYF. Written as DNA, the CDR3 is TGCGCCAGCAGCGTGGGACTAGCGGGAACCTACGAGCAGTACTTC. The rearrangement links TRBV5-1 to TRBJ2-7, with 13 bases lining up with TRBD2. The germline gives CDR1 SGHRS, CDR2 YFSETQ. V was clipped by 4 bases and J by 2 bases; unmatched bases: 3. There are 15 residues in the CDR3.

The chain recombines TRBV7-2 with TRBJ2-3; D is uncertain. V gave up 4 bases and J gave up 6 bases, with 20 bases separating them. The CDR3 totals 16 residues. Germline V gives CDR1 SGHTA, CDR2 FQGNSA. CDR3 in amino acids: CASSSSPWATRDTQYF. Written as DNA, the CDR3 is TGTGCCAGCAGCTCGTCCCCGTGGGCCACAAGGGATACGCAGTATTTT.

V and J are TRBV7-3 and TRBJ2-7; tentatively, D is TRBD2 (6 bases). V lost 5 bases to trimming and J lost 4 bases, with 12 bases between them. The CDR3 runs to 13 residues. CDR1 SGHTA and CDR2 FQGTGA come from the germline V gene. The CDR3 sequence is CASSQLGGYEQYF. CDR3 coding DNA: TGTGCCAGCAGCCAATTGGGGGGATACGAGCAGTACTTC.

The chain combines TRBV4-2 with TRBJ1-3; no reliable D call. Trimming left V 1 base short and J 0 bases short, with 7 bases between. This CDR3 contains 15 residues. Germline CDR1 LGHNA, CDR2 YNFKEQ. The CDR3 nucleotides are TGTGCCAGCAGCCAAGTAGGCCCCTCTGGAAACACCATATATTTT. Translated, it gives CASSQVGPSGNTIYF.

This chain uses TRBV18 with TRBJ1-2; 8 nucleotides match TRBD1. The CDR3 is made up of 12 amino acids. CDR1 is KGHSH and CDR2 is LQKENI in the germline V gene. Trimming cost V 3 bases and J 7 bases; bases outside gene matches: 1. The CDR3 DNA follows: TGTGCCAGCTCACCCGACAGGGGTGGCTACACCTTC. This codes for CASSPDRGGYTF.

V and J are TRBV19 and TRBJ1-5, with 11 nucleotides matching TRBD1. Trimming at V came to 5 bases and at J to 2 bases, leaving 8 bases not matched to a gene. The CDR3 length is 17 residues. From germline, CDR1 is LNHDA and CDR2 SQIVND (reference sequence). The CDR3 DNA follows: TGTGCCAGTAGTCAAGGACAGGGGGCGAGGGGCAATCAGCCCCAGCATTTT. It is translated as CASSQGQGARGNQPQHF.

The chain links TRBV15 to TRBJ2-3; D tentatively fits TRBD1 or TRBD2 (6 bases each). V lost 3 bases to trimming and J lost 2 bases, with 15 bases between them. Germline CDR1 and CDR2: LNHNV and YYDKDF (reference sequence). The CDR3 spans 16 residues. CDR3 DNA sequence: TGTGCCACCAGCAGGGGAACGGGGGCGGACACAGATACGCAGTATTTT. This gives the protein CATSRGTGADTDTQYF.